This record looks at one T cell receptor beta chain sequence and its context. Its antigen is still unknown. Produced via immunoSEQ multiplex PCR; TCRdb's table is partial and in-frame only. The sample contains over 110,000 clones, 85% to 90% of which appear only once. The data derive from a study of T cell responses to AZD1222 COVID-19 vaccine. The study's findings and limits: Only after the peak T cell response were repertoires sampled. Targeting of unmutated variant regions was reportedly seen in nearly half of spike-specific TCRs.

Trimming shortened V by 2 bases and J by 13 bases, and 16 bases separated the two germline ends. CDR1 SGHKS and CDR2 YYEKEE come from the germline V gene (reference sequence). CDR3 length: 13 amino acids. Second-dose timings of about 4 or about 12 weeks were pooled. The receptor was isolated from an adult who received the AZD1222 COVID-19 vaccine. The chain employs TRBV5-5 and TRBJ2-1; perhaps TRBD1 as D (5 bases). Specimen: peripheral blood, collected 28 days after the second AZD1222 dose. CDR3 sequence (DNA): TGTGCCAGCAGCTTTGGCAGGGCGGAAAAACAGTTCTTC. Its translation: CASSFGRAEKQFF.